The present TCR beta chain was sequenced within a study of T cell clonotyping in hematopoietic cell transplantation. Study-wide results and caveats: Higher Inverse Simpson Index values in graft donor and pretransplant recipient predicted broader posttransplant TCR diversity. Recipient TCR diversity dropped after transplant; expanded clonotypes rose from day 30 to 180.

On this clone: As yet, its antigen is unknown.

V dropped 4 bases and J dropped 2 bases, with 8 bases sitting between them. The CDR3 has 13 amino acids. The germline V gene has CDR1 SGHTA and CDR2 FQGNSA. Sequenced by immunoSEQ multiplex PCR; TCRdb stores in-frame clones only, minus some. The sample consists of some 6,500 clones, around nine tenths of them appearing once. Recipients were bled about 28 days pretransplant and at posttransplant days 30, 100, 180. The chain links TRBV7-2 to TRBJ1-2; D unclear. The source was PBMCs, collected 100 days after allogeneic stem cell transplant. This receptor was obtained from a male patient between 45 and 60 years old who had an allogeneic stem cell transplant from a related donor, so the T cells may come from the graft donor. Some clones in this sample may be carry-over from other donors' samples. CDR3 loop: CASSWRENYGYTF. As DNA, the CDR3 is TGTGCCAGCAGCTGGAGGGAAAACTATGGCTACACCTTC.